The 9 T cell receptor beta chains reported below all come from one sample, sequenced in a study of CD8+CD57+ T cells in acquired aplastic anemia. Profiling that covered TCR beta VDJ and CDR3 relied on genomic DNA as its template. TCRdb used MiXCR to reprocess the reads, holding one entry per CDR3 protein. The sample gives approximately 470,000 distinct CDR3 sequences, around 32% of which show up once; approximately 0.82% is in the top ten. Sequencing involved patients with CD8+CD57+ cell expansion previously shown by flow cytometry. Sequenced: sorted CD4+, CD8+, or CD8+CD57+ T cells (not recorded which) from PBMCs. The source of these receptors is a human donor with aplastic anemia.

In its sample, this clonotype was seen a few times. The gene calls are TRBV20-1 and TRBJ2-2; TRBD2 is a possible D gene (6 bases). Trimming took off 1 base at V and 2 bases at J, with 8 bases between the two ends. The CDR3 has 14 residues. Germline V lookup: CDR1 DFQATT, CDR2 SNEGSKA (reference sequence). CDR3 nucleotide sequence: TGCAGTGCTAGAGGTAGCGGAAACACCGGGGAGCTGTTTTTT. This gives the protein CSARGSGNTGELFF.

This clonotype came up many times. The rearrangement joins TRBV7-9 to TRBJ2-7; TRBD2 is a possible D gene (5 bases). The CDR3 has 11 residues. CDR1 is SEHNR and CDR2 is FQNEAQ in the germline V gene (reference sequence). V gave up 4 bases and J gave up 7 bases, with 8 bases separating them. The CDR3 protein is CASSSGKEQYF. The CDR3, as DNA: TGTGCCAGCAGCTCCGGGAAGGAGCAGTACTTC.

The chain joins TRBV20-1 to TRBJ1-6; the match to TRBD1 covers 10 bases. V was clipped by 6 bases and J by 9 bases; unmatched bases: 2. Germline V CDR1 and CDR2: DFQATT, SNEGSKA (reference sequence). This CDR3 is 12 amino acids long. CDR3 amino acids: CSARDRGSPLHF. CDR3 DNA: TGCAGTGCAAGGGACAGGGGTTCACCCCTCCACTTT.

This clonotype was counted a few times. The chain employs TRBV10-2 and TRBJ2-7, with D perhaps TRBD1 (5 bases). Trimming pared 6 bases from V and 5 bases from J, leaving 11 bases between. In germline, CDR1 is WSHSY, CDR2 SAAADI. The CDR3 is 12 residues long. The CDR3 DNA reads as TGCGCCAGCAGGCGTCCAGGGAACGAGCAGTACTTC. Translation: CASRRPGNEQYF.

The V and J genes are TRBV20-1 and TRBJ1-1, with a tentative D call TRBD1 (5 bases). Per the germline V gene, CDR1 is DFQATT and CDR2 is SNEGSKA (reference sequence). V gave up 3 bases and J gave up 11 bases, with 25 bases separating them. The CDR3 is 15 amino acids. CDR3 loop: CSASITPLFGDGAFF. The CDR3 nucleotides read TGCAGTGCTAGTATAACCCCGCTATTTGGGGACGGGGCTTTCTTT.

This clonotype turned up a few times. A read error may produce the germline difference seen at one junction end. The chain recombines TRBV7-7 with TRBJ2-5; D might be TRBD1 (6 bases). There are 15 residues in the CDR3. Germline assignment: CDR1 SSHAT and CDR2 FNYEAQ (reference sequence). The CDR3 DNA follows: TGTGCTAGCAGCTTATCCGGGACACTACAAGAGACCCAGTACTTC. This encodes CASSLSGTLQETQYF.

This clonotype appeared many times. This chain links TRBV13 with TRBJ2-5; 10 bases are a match to TRBD2. Losses at the gene ends were 5 bases for V and 5 bases for J; bases not matched to a gene: 2. The CDR3 runs to 13 residues. Germline V gene data show CDR1 as PRHDT and CDR2 as FYEKMQ (reference sequence). In DNA, the CDR3 is TGTGCCAGCAGCCCTAGCGGGAGTGAGACCCAGTACTTC. This gives the protein CASSPSGSETQYF.

This clonotype occurred a few times. This chain's CDR3 is CASSFLEGAEAFF. The CDR3 nucleotides are TGTGCCAGCAGCTTCTTGGAGGGGGCTGAAGCTTTCTTT. V gene TRBV7-2 combines with J gene TRBJ1-1; D is perhaps TRBD1 (6 bases). V was shortened by 3 bases and J by 6 bases, with 11 bases between the two germline ends. Germline CDR1 reads SGHTA; CDR2 reads FQGNSA. There are 13 residues in the CDR3.

This sequence joins TRBV24-1 and TRBJ1-5; no definite D call. Germline V lookup: CDR1 KGHDR, CDR2 SFDVKD. V was clipped by 7 bases and J by 5 bases, with 20 bases between them. The CDR3 extends over 16 amino acids. The CDR3 DNA reads as TGTGCCACCAGCTCACAATTGGGCAGTCGGGATCAGCCCCAGCATTTT. This sequence encodes CATSSQLGSRDQPQHF.